What follows are 5 T cell receptor beta chains derived from one specimen sequenced in a study of CD8 T cells in ankylosing spondylitis. Findings and caveats of the study: Fewer than ten highly homologous variants made up a TCR beta motif that seemed to typify ankylosing spondylitis blood.

No antigen is known for these receptors. A single record per CDR3 protein comes from TCRdb applying MiXCR to the 5' RACE reads. Counted here are 100,000 or so distinct CDR3 sequences, roughly 8.5% occurring once; the ten biggest clones make up approximately 29%. Sequenced material: blood, either unsorted or a sorted T cell fraction (not recorded which). All receptors derive from a male donor with ankylosing spondylitis.

The chain carries TRBV7-9 and TRBJ2-1, with D unclear. The CDR3 runs 12 residues. Trimming left V 7 bases short and J 7 bases short, with 11 bases between. Per germline, CDR1 SEHNR and CDR2 FQNEAQ (reference sequence). CDR3 protein: CASTPSLNEQFF. CDR3 bases: TGTGCCAGCACCCCCAGCCTTAATGAGCAGTTCTTC.

In this sample, this clonotype turned up a few times. This chain connects TRBV5-1 to TRBJ1-4; possible D gene TRBD1, 5 bases. The CDR3 covers 11 residues. Trimming stripped 4 bases from V and 12 bases from J, with 10 bases between. Germline V gene data show CDR1 as SGHRS and CDR2 as YFSETQ. CDR3 coding DNA: TGCGCCAGCAGCCCAGGGAGAGAACTGTTTTTT. Translated: CASSPGRELFF.

Many counts were recorded for this clonotype. The genes are TRBV12-3 or TRBV12-4 and TRBJ2-3, with D possibly called TRBD1 or TRBD2 (5 bases each). Between the trimmed V and J ends, which lost 5 bases and 9 bases, there was a span of 18 bases. This CDR3 is 14 amino acids long. CDR3 sequence: CASSTRLEAGTQYF. The DNA for the CDR3 is TGTGCCAGCAGTACTCGATTGGAGGCAGGGACGCAGTATTTT.

This clonotype came up a few times. The V gene is TRBV5-6, the J gene TRBJ2-7; the D is unclear. Germline loops: CDR1 SGHDT, CDR2 YYEEEE. This CDR3 contains 12 residues. V dropped 4 bases and J dropped 4 bases, with 9 bases sitting between them. The chain's CDR3 is CASSAAPYEQYF. The CDR3 bases are TGTGCCAGCAGCGCTGCCCCGTACGAGCAGTACTTC.

This clonotype was recorded at least ten times. V and J are TRBV24-1 and TRBJ2-3; TRBD2 matches at 7 bases. The germline gives CDR1 KGHDR, CDR2 SFDVKD. Trimming removed 4 bases from V and 1 base from J; junction bases left unmatched: 16. The CDR3 is made up of 19 amino acids. DNA for the CDR3: TGTGCCACCAGTGACCACTCCGGGGAGGGCTCAGGTGGCACAGATACGCAGTATTTT. Translated, it gives CATSDHSGEGSGGTDTQYF.